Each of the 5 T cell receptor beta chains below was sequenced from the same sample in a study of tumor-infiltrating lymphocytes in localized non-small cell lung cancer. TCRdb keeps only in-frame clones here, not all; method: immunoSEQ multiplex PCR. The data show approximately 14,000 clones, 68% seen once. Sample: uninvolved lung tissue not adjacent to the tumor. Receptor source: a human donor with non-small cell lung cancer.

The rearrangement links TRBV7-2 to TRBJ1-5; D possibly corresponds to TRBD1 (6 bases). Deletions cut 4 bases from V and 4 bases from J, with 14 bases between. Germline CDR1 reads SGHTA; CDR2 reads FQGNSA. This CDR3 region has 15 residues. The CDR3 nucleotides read TGTGCCAGCAGCTCCCTGGGGCAGGGGAATCAGCCCCAGCATTTT. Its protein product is CASSSLGQGNQPQHF.

DNA for the CDR3: TGTGCCAGTAACCGACAGGGGGCCACTGAAGCTTTCTTT. This sequence encodes CASNRQGATEAFF. J is TRBJ1-1 and V is TRBV19; 10 bases are shared with TRBD1. Trimming at V came to 7 bases and at J to 4 bases, leaving 3 bases not matched to a gene. From germline, CDR1 is LNHDA and CDR2 SQIVND (reference sequence). The CDR3 is 13 residues long.

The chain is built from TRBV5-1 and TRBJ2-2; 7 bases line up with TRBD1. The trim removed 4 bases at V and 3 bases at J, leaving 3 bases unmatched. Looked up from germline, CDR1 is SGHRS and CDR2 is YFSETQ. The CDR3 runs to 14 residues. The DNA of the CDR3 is TGCGCCAGCAGCGAGGGGGCCCACACCGGGGAGCTGTTTTTT. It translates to CASSEGAHTGELFF. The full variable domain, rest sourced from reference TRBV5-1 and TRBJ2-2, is KAGVTQTPRYLIKTRGQQVTLSCSPISGHRSVSWYQQTPGQGLQFLFEYFSETQRNKGNFPGRFSGRQFSNSRSEMNVSTLELGDSALYLCASSEGAHTGELFFGEGSRLTVL.

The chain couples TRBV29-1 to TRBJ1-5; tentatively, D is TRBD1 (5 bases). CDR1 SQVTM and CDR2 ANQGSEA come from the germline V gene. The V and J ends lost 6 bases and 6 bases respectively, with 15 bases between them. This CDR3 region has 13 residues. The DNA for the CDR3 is TGCAGCGTGGGTTTCCCGGGGGGTCAGCCCCAGCATTTT. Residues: CSVGFPGGQPQHF.

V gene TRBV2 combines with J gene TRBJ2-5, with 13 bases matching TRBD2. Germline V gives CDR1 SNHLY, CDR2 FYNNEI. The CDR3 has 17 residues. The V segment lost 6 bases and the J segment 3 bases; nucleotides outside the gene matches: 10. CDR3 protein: CASRPGLAGRVEETQYF. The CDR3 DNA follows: TGTGCCAGCAGACCGGGACTAGCGGGGAGGGTGGAAGAGACCCAGTACTTC.